This record concerns one TCR beta chain sequence. Its antigen is undetermined. This sample was taken from a study of cytomegalovirus exposure and HLA in healthy donors. General study findings and limits: A few V segments could not be told apart, such as TRBV6-2 and TRBV6-3, and were left out. As a later analysis showed, a missense DCLRE1C variant was linked to trimming of TCR beta V- and J-genes.

The V and J ends lost 0 bases and 5 bases, in that order; junction bases with no gene match: 6. Germline CDR1 and CDR2: SGHRS and YFSETQ. This CDR3 is 16 amino acids long. Vbeta (60) and Jbeta (13) primers were used in the PCR. The protocol was immunoSEQ multiplex PCR, while the TCRdb copy is restricted to in-frame clones and leaves out a portion. The sample has around 180,000 clones, 85% seen once. Sample: PBMCs. This clonotype originated in a boy aged 2 to 9 in good health and CMV-seronegative. The V and J genes are TRBV5-1 and TRBJ2-2; TRBD2 matches at 8 bases. CDR3 nucleotide sequence: TGCGCCAGCAGCTTGGAACTAGCGGTTGAAACCGGGGAGCTGTTTTTT. This translates into CASSLELAVETGELFF.